The T cell receptor (beta chain) described here comes from a study of response to subunit inactivated influenza vaccine. The CDR3 consists of 13 residues. V gave up 3 bases and J gave up 7 bases, with 12 bases separating them. Germline V lookup: CDR1 SGHTA, CDR2 FQGTGA. MiXCR, applied by TCRdb to the RT-PCR reads, yields one record per CDR3 protein. The top ten hold roughly 9.6% of the sample, which has about 570,000 distinct CDR3 sequences, around 11% seen once. This same sample was also taken into another study, of T cells expressing NK-cell markers. That source notes: 5'RACE template switching built TCR beta cDNA with unique molecular identifiers. Dominant NKG2C+ clonotype frequencies of roughly 1.0-7.0% of CD8+ T cells were measured in about 6 donors.

Sequences were derived from PBMCs from blood, sampled on the day of vaccination. This TCR derives from a man aged 50-59 years who received an inactivated influenza vaccine. The chain has TRBV7-3 and TRBJ1-1; TRBD1 is a possible D gene (6 bases). The CDR3 bases are TGTGCCAGCAGCTTGAACAAACAGGGTGAAGCTTTCTTT. Translating it yields CASSLNKQGEAFF.